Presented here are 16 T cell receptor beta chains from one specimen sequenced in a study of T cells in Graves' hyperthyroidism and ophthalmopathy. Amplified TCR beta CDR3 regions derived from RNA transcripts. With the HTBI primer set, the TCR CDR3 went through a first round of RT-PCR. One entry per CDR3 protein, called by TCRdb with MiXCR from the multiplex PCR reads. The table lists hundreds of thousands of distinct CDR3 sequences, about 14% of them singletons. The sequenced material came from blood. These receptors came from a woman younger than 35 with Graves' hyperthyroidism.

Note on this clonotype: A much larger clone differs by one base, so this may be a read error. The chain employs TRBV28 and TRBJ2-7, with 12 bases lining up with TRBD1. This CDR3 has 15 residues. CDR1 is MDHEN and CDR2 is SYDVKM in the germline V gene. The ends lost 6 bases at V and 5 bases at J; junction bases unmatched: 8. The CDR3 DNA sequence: TGTGCCAGCAGGATCCTCGGGACAGGGGGCCACGAGCAGTACTTC. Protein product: CASRILGTGGHEQYF.

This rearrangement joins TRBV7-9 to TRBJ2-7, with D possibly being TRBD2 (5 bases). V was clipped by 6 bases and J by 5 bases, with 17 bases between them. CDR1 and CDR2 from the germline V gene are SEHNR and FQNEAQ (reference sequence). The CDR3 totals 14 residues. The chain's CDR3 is CASSSLAEGHEQYF. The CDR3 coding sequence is TGTGCCAGCAGTTCTCTAGCTGAGGGCCACGAGCAGTACTTC.

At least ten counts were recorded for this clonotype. CDR3 loop: CASSPPYRTFGYTF. DNA of the CDR3: TGTGCCAGCTCACCACCGTACAGGACCTTTGGCTACACCTTC. The J gene is TRBJ1-2, the V gene TRBV18; TRBD1 is a possible D gene (5 bases). Trimming removed 0 bases from V and 7 bases from J, with 12 bases in between. Germline V gene data show CDR1 as KGHSH and CDR2 as LQKENI. The CDR3 covers 14 residues.

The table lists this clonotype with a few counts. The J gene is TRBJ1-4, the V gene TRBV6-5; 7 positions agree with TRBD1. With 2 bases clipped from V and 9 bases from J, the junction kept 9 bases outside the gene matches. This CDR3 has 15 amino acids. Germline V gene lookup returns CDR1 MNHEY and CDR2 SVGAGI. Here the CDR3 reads CASSYEGARAKKLFF. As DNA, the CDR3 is TGTGCCAGCAGTTACGAGGGGGCGCGGGCAAAAAAACTGTTTTTT.

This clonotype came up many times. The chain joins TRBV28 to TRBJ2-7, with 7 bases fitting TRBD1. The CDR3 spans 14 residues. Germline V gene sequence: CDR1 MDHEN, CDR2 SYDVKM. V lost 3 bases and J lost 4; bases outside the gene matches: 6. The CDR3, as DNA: TGTGCCAGCAGTTTTGGACAGGTTTTATACGAGCAGTACTTC. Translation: CASSFGQVLYEQYF. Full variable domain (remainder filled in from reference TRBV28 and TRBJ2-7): DVKVTQSSRYLVKRTGEKVFLECVQDMDHENMFWYRQDPGLGLRLIYFSYDVKMKEKGDIPEGYSVSREKKERFSLILESASTNQTSMYLCASSFGQVLYEQYFGPGTRLTVT.

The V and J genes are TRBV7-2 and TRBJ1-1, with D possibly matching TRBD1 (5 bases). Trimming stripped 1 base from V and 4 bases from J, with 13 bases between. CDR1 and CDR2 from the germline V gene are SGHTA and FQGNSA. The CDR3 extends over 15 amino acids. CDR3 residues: CASSLGVGRSTEAFF. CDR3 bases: TGTGCCAGCAGCTTAGGGGTGGGACGGAGCACTGAAGCTTTCTTT.

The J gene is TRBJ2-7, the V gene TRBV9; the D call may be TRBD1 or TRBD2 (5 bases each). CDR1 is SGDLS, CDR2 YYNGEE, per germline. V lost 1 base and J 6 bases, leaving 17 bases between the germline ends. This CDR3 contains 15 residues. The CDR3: CASSVMGDQLGEQYF. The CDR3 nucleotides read TGTGCCAGCAGCGTAATGGGGGACCAACTCGGCGAGCAGTACTTC.

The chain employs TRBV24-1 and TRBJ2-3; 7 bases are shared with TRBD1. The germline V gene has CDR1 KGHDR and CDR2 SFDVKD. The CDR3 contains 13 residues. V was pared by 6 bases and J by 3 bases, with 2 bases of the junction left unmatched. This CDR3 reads CATSTQGTDTQYF. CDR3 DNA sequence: TGTGCCACCAGTACACAGGGGACAGATACGCAGTATTTT.

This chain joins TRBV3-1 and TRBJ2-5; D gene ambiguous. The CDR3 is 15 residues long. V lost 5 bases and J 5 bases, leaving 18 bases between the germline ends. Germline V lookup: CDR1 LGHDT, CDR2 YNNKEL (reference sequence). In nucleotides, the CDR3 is TGTGCCAGCAGCGCCCGGGCCCCCGGGCGGGAGACCCAGTACTTC. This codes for CASSARAPGRETQYF.

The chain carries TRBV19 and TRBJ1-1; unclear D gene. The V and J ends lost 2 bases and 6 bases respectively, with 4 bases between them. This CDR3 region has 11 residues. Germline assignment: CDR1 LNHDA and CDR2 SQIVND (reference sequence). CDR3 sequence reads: CASSIQAEAFF. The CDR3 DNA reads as TGTGCCAGTAGTATACAGGCTGAAGCTTTCTTT.

The CDR3 bases are TGCGCCAGCAGCCACTACAACTCCTACGAGCAGTACGTC. Translated, it gives CASSHYNSYEQYV. The chain recombines TRBV4-1 with TRBJ2-7; no reliable D call. The germline CDR1 and CDR2 sequences are MGHRA and YSYEKL. V lost 3 bases, J lost 0 bases, and 6 bases lay in between. The CDR3 spans 13 residues.

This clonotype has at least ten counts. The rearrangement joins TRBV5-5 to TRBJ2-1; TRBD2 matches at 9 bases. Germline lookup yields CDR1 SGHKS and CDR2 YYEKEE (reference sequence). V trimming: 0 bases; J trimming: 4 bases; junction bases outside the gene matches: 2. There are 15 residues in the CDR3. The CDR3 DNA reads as TGTGCCAGCAGCTTGGCAGCGGGAGGTTACAATGAGCAGTTCTTC. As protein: CASSLAAGGYNEQFF.

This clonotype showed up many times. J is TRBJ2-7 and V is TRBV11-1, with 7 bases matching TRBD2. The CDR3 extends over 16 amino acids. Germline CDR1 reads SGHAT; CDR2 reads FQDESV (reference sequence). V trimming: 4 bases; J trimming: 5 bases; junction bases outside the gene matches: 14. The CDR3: CASSSPGLAVPHEQYF. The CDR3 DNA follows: TGTGCCAGCAGCTCCCCGGGGCTAGCGGTACCCCACGAGCAGTACTTC.

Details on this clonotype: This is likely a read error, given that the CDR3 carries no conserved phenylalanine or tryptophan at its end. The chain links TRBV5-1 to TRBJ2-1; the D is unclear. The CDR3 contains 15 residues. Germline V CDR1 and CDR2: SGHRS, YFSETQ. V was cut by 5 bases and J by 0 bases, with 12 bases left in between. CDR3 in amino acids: CASRTDLSSYNEQFI. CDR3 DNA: TGCGCCAGCAGAACCGACCTAAGCTCCTACAATGAGCAGTTCATC.

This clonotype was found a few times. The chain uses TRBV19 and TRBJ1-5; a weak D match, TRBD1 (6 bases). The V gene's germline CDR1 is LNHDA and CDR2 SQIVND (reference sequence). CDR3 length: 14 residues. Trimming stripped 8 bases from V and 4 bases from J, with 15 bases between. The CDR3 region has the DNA TGTGCCAGTTTGGACAGCTTGGGGAATCAGCCCCAGCATTTT. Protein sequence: CASLDSLGNQPQHF.

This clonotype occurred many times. For the CDR3, the DNA is TGTGCCTCGGGACAGGGTGTCCCCTACGAGCAGTACTTC. Its translation is CASGQGVPYEQYF. This chain joins TRBV6-1 and TRBJ2-7, with 9 nucleotides matching TRBD1. This CDR3 has 13 amino acids. Germline trimming cut 11 bases from V and 2 bases from J; bases unmatched to any gene: 7. Germline V CDR1 and CDR2: MNHNS, SASEGT.